What follows are 17 T cell receptor beta chains derived from one specimen sequenced in a study of blood T cell repertoires in COVID-19. Clones were sequenced by immunoSEQ multiplex PCR, and TCRdb holds only the in-frame ones, with some missing. The table has some 230,000 clones, 84% seen once; the top ten hold about 5.1%. Sequencing was done on a sample of peripheral blood. Source of these receptors: an older woman who had recovered from COVID-19.

This chain connects TRBV12-3 or TRBV12-4 to TRBJ1-2; no definite D call. Trimming shortened V by 4 bases and J by 3 bases, and 6 bases separated the two germline ends. This CDR3 comprises 12 residues. The CDR3 DNA reads as TGTGCCAGCAGTTCAGGCTACTATGGCTACACCTTC. It yields the protein CASSSGYYGYTF.

This rearrangement joins TRBV6-5 to TRBJ2-7, with 8 nucleotides matching TRBD1. Germline loops: CDR1 MNHEY, CDR2 SVGAGI. With 7 bases clipped from V and 5 bases from J, the junction kept 1 base outside the gene matches. The CDR3 spans 11 residues. The CDR3 coding sequence is TGTGCCAGCAACAGGGGGGACGAGCAGTACTTC. It specifies CASNRGDEQYF.

The genes are TRBV30 and TRBJ1-5; 9 bases line up with TRBD1. The germline V gene encodes CDR1 GTSNPN and CDR2 SVGIG (reference sequence). V was pared by 2 bases and J by 6 bases, with 11 bases of the junction left unmatched. This CDR3 is built from 16 residues. CDR3 sequence: CAWSKSPGTGSQPQHF. The CDR3, as DNA: TGTGCCTGGAGTAAATCGCCCGGGACAGGGAGTCAGCCCCAGCATTTT.

This chain uses TRBV7-9 with TRBJ2-7; D unresolved. With 1 base removed from V and 0 bases from J, the gap between germline ends came to 7 bases. The CDR3 spans 14 residues. Per germline, CDR1 SEHNR and CDR2 FQNEAQ (reference sequence). CDR3 DNA: TGTGCCAGCAGCTTAGTCATCAGCTCCTACGAGCAGTACTTC. Protein product: CASSLVISSYEQYF.

The chain is built from TRBV6-4 and TRBJ2-7, with D hard to call. V was clipped by 6 bases and J by 7 bases, with 4 bases between them. CDR1 is MRHNA, CDR2 SNTAGT, per germline. The CDR3 length is 9 residues. The CDR3 here is CASRQEQYF. Here the CDR3 DNA reads TGTGCCAGCAGACAAGAGCAGTACTTC.

The gene calls are TRBV19 and TRBJ1-1; 7 bases are shared with TRBD1. V lost 7 bases, J lost 1 base, and 6 bases stayed unmatched. The CDR3 extends over 14 amino acids. Per germline, CDR1 LNHDA and CDR2 SQIVND (reference sequence). The CDR3 here is CASKPGQSNTEAFF. DNA for the CDR3: TGTGCCAGTAAACCGGGACAGTCGAACACTGAAGCTTTCTTT.

This chain links TRBV29-1 with TRBJ1-2, with TRBD1 identical over 10 bases. There are 14 residues in the CDR3. The V segment lost 2 bases and the J segment 8 bases; nucleotides outside the gene matches: 8. CDR1 and CDR2 from the germline V gene are SQVTM and ANQGSEA. The CDR3 loop reads CSVELRDRGVGYTF. Written as DNA, the CDR3 is TGCAGCGTTGAACTAAGGGACAGGGGAGTAGGCTACACCTTC.

The rearrangement joins TRBV6-5 to TRBJ1-3; 8 positions agree with TRBD1. Unmatched junction bases numbered 4, after V lost 6 bases and J lost 0 bases. The germline CDR1 and CDR2 sequences are MNHEY and SVGAGI. CDR3 length equals 15 residues. CDR3 region: CASSETGASGNTIYF. CDR3 nucleotides: TGTGCCAGCAGCGAGACAGGGGCCTCTGGAAACACCATATATTTT.

The chain recombines TRBV7-9 with TRBJ1-1; possibly TRBD1 for D (5 bases). V dropped 3 bases and J dropped 1 base, with 18 bases sitting between them. Germline V gives CDR1 SEHNR, CDR2 FQNEAQ (reference sequence). The CDR3 runs to 17 residues. The CDR3 loop reads CASSFRGRDGQNTEAFF. The CDR3 region has the DNA TGTGCCAGCAGCTTCCGGGGGAGGGACGGACAGAACACTGAAGCTTTCTTT. Combining the CDR3 with reference TRBV7-9 and TRBJ1-1 gives the whole variable domain DTGVSQNPRHKITKRGQNVTFRCDPISEHNRLYWYRQTLGQGPEFLTYFQNEAQLEKSRLLSDRFSAERPKGSFSTLEIQRTEQGDSAMYLCASSFRGRDGQNTEAFFGQGTRLTVV.

This chain joins TRBV5-6 and TRBJ2-5; perhaps TRBD2 as D (7 bases). The V gene's germline CDR1 is SGHDT and CDR2 YYEEEE. The ends were cut back, 2 bases at V and 4 bases at J, with 18 bases in the middle. The CDR3 length is 16 residues. CDR3 DNA sequence: TGTGCCAGCAGCTTCCTATCCCGGGGGGCCCTAGAGACCCAGTACTTC. It encodes CASSFLSRGALETQYF.

The V call is TRBV5-1, the J call TRBJ2-1; no reliable D call. The CDR3 is made up of 14 amino acids. Per germline, CDR1 SGHRS and CDR2 YFSETQ. Trimming shortened V by 0 bases and J by 7 bases, and 11 bases separated the two germline ends. CDR3: CASSLEPAENEQFF. The CDR3 coding sequence is TGCGCCAGCAGCTTGGAGCCCGCGGAAAATGAGCAGTTCTTC.

This clone was counted many times. The chain has TRBV7-8 and TRBJ1-6; the D is unclear. Trimming removed 0 bases at V and 8 bases at J, with 14 bases between. Germline loops: CDR1 SGHVS, CDR2 FQNEAQ. CDR3 length equals 16 residues. Here the CDR3 reads CASSLALSVLDSPLHF. The CDR3 DNA sequence: TGTGCCAGCAGCTTAGCGCTTTCAGTTCTGGATTCACCCCTCCACTTT.

V and J are TRBV11-2 and TRBJ1-2, with a tentative D call TRBD1 (5 bases). CDR3 length equals 15 residues. Germline assignment: CDR1 SGHAT and CDR2 FQNNGV. With 2 bases removed from V and 4 bases from J, the gap between germline ends came to 14 bases. CDR3 coding DNA: TGTGCCAGCAGCTTATTGTCAGGGAGGCCCTATGGCTACACCTTC. This encodes CASSLLSGRPYGYTF.

The V call is TRBV12-5, the J call TRBJ2-5; 9 bases fit TRBD2. Unmatched junction bases numbered 6, after V lost 8 bases and J lost 5 bases. Germline CDR1 and CDR2: LGHNT and FRNRAP. CDR3 length: 13 residues. In nucleotides, the CDR3 is TGTGCTAGTTTGGCTAGCGGGGTGGAGACCCAGTACTTC. Translation gives CASLASGVETQYF. The whole variable domain, remainder taken from reference TRBV12-5 and TRBJ2-5, is DARVTQTPRHKVTEMGQEVTMRCQPILGHNTVFWYRQTMMQGLELLAYFRNRAPLDDSGMPKDRFSAEMPDATLATLKIQPSEPRDSAVYFCASLASGVETQYFGPGTRLLVL.

This rearrangement joins TRBV9 to TRBJ1-4; weak D call: TRBD1 (6 bases). Germline loops: CDR1 SGDLS, CDR2 YYNGEE. This CDR3 spans 14 amino acids. V was cut by 1 base and J by 4 bases, with 8 bases left in between. The CDR3 loop is CASSVTGSNEKLFF. DNA of the CDR3: TGTGCCAGCAGCGTAACAGGGAGTAATGAAAAACTGTTTTTT.

The chain links TRBV30 to TRBJ2-5; no clear D. The CDR3 runs 14 residues. Germline CDR1 GTSNPN, CDR2 SVGIG (reference sequence). The V and J ends lost 0 bases and 0 bases respectively, with 8 bases between them. CDR3 loop: CAWSVRHNQETQYF. In nucleotides, the CDR3 is TGTGCCTGGAGTGTACGACACAACCAAGAGACCCAGTACTTC.

The gene calls are TRBV30 and TRBJ1-1; 7 nucleotides agree with TRBD1. Germline CDR1 GTSNPN, CDR2 SVGIG (reference sequence). V gave up 3 bases and J gave up 11 bases; unmatched junction bases: 12. This CDR3 is 13 amino acids long. This CDR3 reads CAWRLRGSPSAFF. CDR3 DNA: TGTGCCTGGAGGCTCAGGGGGTCTCCGTCCGCTTTCTTT.